This passage covers 24 T cell receptor beta chains from one sample sequenced in a study of beta chain features in type 1 diabetes. Study results and limitations: Shortening of TCRB CDR3s, moderate but significant, appeared in all four CD4+ subsets of Type 1 diabetes patients.

Their antigens remain unidentified. Sequencing targeted expressed TCRB transcripts, as all isolated RNA had been reverse transcribed. Generated by immunoSEQ multiplex PCR, the TCRdb table keeps only in-frame clones and is missing some. Among fewer than 30,000 clones listed, 45% to 65% were seen once. Sequenced material: Tregs from blood. These receptors were obtained from a woman under 30 with type 1 diabetes.

The J gene is TRBJ1-2, the V gene TRBV23-1, with TRBD1 matching over 10 bases. TRBV23-1 is recorded as an ORF, its role being uncertain. Trimming cost V 9 bases and J 0 bases; bases outside gene matches: 13. This CDR3 is 17 amino acids long. CDR3 sequence (DNA): TGCGCCAGTCACAAGGGGGACAGGGGAAATGCTAACTATGGCTACACCTTC. This encodes CASHKGDRGNANYGYTF.

V gene TRBV30 combines with J gene TRBJ2-2, with no clear D. The CDR3 extends over 12 amino acids. Germline lookup yields CDR1 GTSNPN and CDR2 SVGIG (reference sequence). V lost 3 bases to trimming and J lost 1 base, with 3 bases between them. CDR3 protein: CAWSGNTGELFF. CDR3 sequence (DNA): TGTGCCTGGAGCGGGAACACCGGGGAGCTGTTTTTT.

V and J are TRBV7-9 and TRBJ1-6; D not resolved. Trimming removed 2 bases from V and 8 bases from J, with 13 bases in between. This CDR3 is built from 15 residues. Per the germline V gene, CDR1 is SEHNR and CDR2 is FQNEAQ (reference sequence). The CDR3 sequence: CASSLWPEQHSPLHF. As DNA, the CDR3 is TGTGCCAGCAGCTTATGGCCGGAGCAGCATTCACCCCTCCACTTT.

This clone was seen a handful of times. The V and J genes are TRBV30 and TRBJ2-5, with 10 positions matching TRBD2. The CDR3 totals 16 residues. The J segment lost 1 base and the V segment lost 4 bases, leaving 9 bases of the junction unmatched. The germline V gene has CDR1 GTSNPN and CDR2 SVGIG (reference sequence). CDR3: CAWKPLLAGPQETQYF. In DNA form, the CDR3 reads TGTGCCTGGAAACCTCTACTAGCGGGGCCCCAAGAGACCCAGTACTTC.

This clone was detected once. The rearrangement links TRBV18 to TRBJ1-1; possible D gene TRBD1, 5 bases. Trimming stripped 0 bases from V and 3 bases from J, with 11 bases between. The CDR3 sequence is 15 residues long. CDR1 is KGHSH and CDR2 is LQKENI in the germline V gene. Here the CDR3 DNA reads TGTGCCAGCTCACCACCGAATCCCAGGGACACTGAAGCTTTCTTT. Translated: CASSPPNPRDTEAFF.

The rearrangement joins TRBV6-5 to TRBJ2-5, with TRBD2 matching 7 bases. The CDR3 extends over 15 amino acids. Germline V gene sequence: CDR1 MNHEY, CDR2 SVGAGI. The J segment lost 4 bases and the V segment lost 3 bases, leaving 8 bases of the junction unmatched. DNA for the CDR3: TGTGCCAGCAGTTATGGGGGAGGGTCGGGAGAGACCCAGTACTTC. Translation: CASSYGGGSGETQYF.

The V and J genes are TRBV9 and TRBJ2-5; 10 bases agree with TRBD1. CDR1 is SGDLS and CDR2 is YYNGEE in the germline V gene. V trimming: 3 bases; J trimming: 4 bases; junction bases outside the gene matches: 6. The CDR3 is 15 residues long. This CDR3 is CASSAVGQGRETQYF. In DNA form, the CDR3 reads TGTGCCAGCAGCGCTGTGGGACAGGGGCGAGAGACCCAGTACTTC.

The chain joins TRBV27 to TRBJ1-4; D is unclear. The V gene's germline CDR1 is MNHEY and CDR2 SMNVEV (reference sequence). V lost 5 bases and J lost 8, with 12 bases in between. The CDR3 is 13 amino acids. The CDR3 protein is CASSQMPYEKLFF. The CDR3 DNA reads as TGTGCCAGCAGTCAGATGCCGTACGAAAAACTGTTTTTT.

The genes are TRBV10-3 and TRBJ1-1; D call uncertain. Germline CDR1 is ENHRY and CDR2 is SYGVKD. This CDR3 contains 14 residues. V was trimmed by 6 bases and J by 1 base, leaving 12 bases between them. The CDR3 is CAISAVEGNTEAFF. CDR3 bases: TGTGCCATCAGCGCCGTGGAGGGGAACACTGAAGCTTTCTTT.

The chain joins TRBV5-3 to TRBJ2-1; 8 bases agree with TRBD2. TRBV5-3 is an ORF, and what it does is uncertain. V lost 5 bases, J lost 5 bases, and 9 bases stayed unmatched. This CDR3 region has 15 residues. DNA for the CDR3: TGTGCCAGAAGTCCGCCGGGGGGGGTGGACAATGAGCAGTTCTTC. It is translated as CARSPPGGVDNEQFF.

This clone has a handful of counts. V and J are TRBV6-1 and TRBJ1-2, with TRBD1 matching over 8 bases. Looked up from germline, CDR1 is MNHNS and CDR2 is SASEGT. This CDR3 comprises 14 residues. V shed 5 bases, J shed 8 bases, and the junction held 10 bases outside the gene matches. CDR3 loop: CASSSPGQDGGYTF. CDR3 DNA sequence: TGTGCCAGCAGTTCCCCGGGACAGGACGGCGGCTACACCTTC.

The table lists this clone with a count of one. This rearrangement joins TRBV2 to TRBJ2-6, with a tentative D call TRBD1 (6 bases). The germline V and J ends were trimmed by 6 bases and 2 bases, with 8 bases remaining between them. The length of the CDR3 is 14 residues. Germline V gene lookup returns CDR1 SNHLY and CDR2 FYNNEI. CDR3 sequence: CASSPGAGANVLTF. The CDR3 DNA reads TGTGCCAGCAGCCCAGGGGCTGGGGCCAACGTCCTGACTTTC. The variable domain in full, completed from reference TRBV2 and TRBJ2-6, reads EPEVTQTPSHQVTQMGQEVILRCVPISNHLYFYWYRQILGQKVEFLVSFYNNEISEKSEIFDDQFSVERPDGSNFTLKIRSTKLEDSAMYFCASSPGAGANVLTFGAGSRLTVL.

V usage is TRBV18 and J usage is TRBJ1-2, with a possible D match to TRBD1 (5 bases). Germline loops: CDR1 KGHSH, CDR2 LQKENI. The length of the CDR3 is 15 residues. Trimming shortened V by 2 bases and J by 3 bases, and 13 bases separated the two germline ends. As DNA, the CDR3 is TGTGCCAGCTCACCAAGGGACTTGAGGCACTATGGCTACACCTTC. Its translation: CASSPRDLRHYGYTF. The variable domain in full, completed from reference TRBV18 and TRBJ1-2, reads NAGVMQNPRHLVRRRGQEARLRCSPMKGHSHVYWYRQLPEEGLKFMVYLQKENIIDESGMPKERFSAEFPKEGPSILRIQQVVRGDSAAYFCASSPRDLRHYGYTFGSGTRLTVV.

The J gene is TRBJ2-5, the V gene TRBV11-2, with 8 bases fitting TRBD1. The junction had 3 bases not matched to a gene; V was cut back by 5 bases and J by 4 bases. This CDR3 is 13 amino acids long. Germline loops: CDR1 SGHAT, CDR2 FQNNGV. CDR3 protein: CASSRDRGETQYF. The CDR3 bases are TGTGCCAGCAGCCGCGACAGGGGAGAGACCCAGTACTTC. Combining the CDR3 with reference TRBV11-2 and TRBJ2-5 gives the whole variable domain EAGVAQSPRYKIIEKRQSVAFWCNPISGHATLYWYQQILGQGPKLLIQFQNNGVVDDSQLPKDRFSAERLKGVDSTLKIQPAKLEDSAVYLCASSRDRGETQYFGPGTRLLVL.

The rearrangement joins TRBV29-1 to TRBJ2-5; D not certain. Trimming stripped 5 bases from V and 0 bases from J, with 7 bases between. Germline CDR1 and CDR2: SQVTM and ANQGSEA. There are 12 residues in the CDR3. The CDR3 DNA reads TGCAGCGTTCGCTATTACCAAGAGACCCAGTACTTC. Its translation: CSVRYYQETQYF.

This chain connects TRBV7-9 to TRBJ1-2, with TRBD1 matching 12 bases. The V and J ends lost 5 bases and 5 bases, in that order; junction bases with no gene match: 12. Germline CDR1 SEHNR, CDR2 FQNEAQ (reference sequence). The CDR3 length is 17 residues. The CDR3 here is CASSPRLGQGARYGYTF. The CDR3 nucleotides are TGTGCCAGCAGCCCCCGGTTGGGACAGGGGGCACGTTATGGCTACACCTTC.

The chain combines TRBV5-1 with TRBJ2-1; a possible D gene is TRBD1 (6 bases). V was pared by 3 bases and J by 2 bases, with 30 bases between. CDR1 and CDR2 from the germline V gene are SGHRS and YFSETQ. CDR3 length: 21 amino acids. CDR3 loop: CASSSPGQRPLMDSTYNEQFF. CDR3 bases: TGCGCCAGCAGCTCTCCGGGACAAAGACCGCTTATGGACTCGACCTACAATGAGCAGTTCTTC.

Sample share makes this clone medium-sized. The J gene is TRBJ2-3, the V gene TRBV7-2, with D unresolved. The CDR3 sequence is 14 residues long. Trimming took off 6 bases at V and 0 bases at J, with 10 bases between the two ends. Germline V CDR1 and CDR2: SGHTA, FQGNSA. The CDR3 is CASSITTSTDTQYF. The CDR3 nucleotides are TGTGCCAGCAGTATAACCACTAGCACAGATACGCAGTATTTT.

This clone was seen only a few times. This chain connects TRBV9 to TRBJ2-7; D may be TRBD1 (6 bases). Germline V gives CDR1 SGDLS, CDR2 YYNGEE. The CDR3 is 14 residues long. The germline V and J ends were trimmed by 2 bases and 6 bases, with 15 bases remaining between them. This CDR3 reads CASSVSLQGLEQYF. The CDR3 DNA sequence: TGTGCCAGCAGCGTTTCTTTGCAGGGGCTCGAGCAGTACTTC.

This chain uses TRBV11-3 with TRBJ2-3, with 11 bases identical to TRBD1. After removal of 5 bases from V and 6 bases from J, the junction contained 7 bases not matched to a gene. Germline values: CDR1 SGHNT, CDR2 YENEEA. The CDR3 sequence is 15 residues long. This CDR3 is CASSPGQGASDTQYF. The CDR3 bases are TGTGCCAGCAGCCCCGGACAGGGGGCGTCGGATACGCAGTATTTT.

J is TRBJ2-1 and V is TRBV5-5; TRBD1 matches 8 bases. Germline loops: CDR1 SGHKS, CDR2 YYEKEE (reference sequence). The CDR3 runs 15 residues. Unmatched junction bases numbered 5, after V lost 3 bases and J lost 3 bases. CDR3 sequence: CASSSGQGNYNEQFF. CDR3 nucleotide sequence: TGTGCCAGCAGCTCCGGACAGGGTAACTACAATGAGCAGTTCTTC.

The chain carries TRBV14 and TRBJ2-5; D gene unclear. The CDR3 extends over 14 amino acids. V gave up 1 base and J gave up 5 bases, with 11 bases separating them. The V gene's germline CDR1 is SGHDN and CDR2 FVKESK. The CDR3 DNA follows: TGTGCCAGCAGCCAAGTGGCTAGTTTGGAGACCCAGTACTTC. Protein: CASSQVASLETQYF.

The V gene is TRBV25-1, the J gene TRBJ2-5; D not resolved. Trimming took 5 bases from V and 8 from J, leaving 9 bases between them. CDR1 is MGHDK, CDR2 SYGVNS, per germline. The CDR3 has 11 residues. CDR3 amino acids: CASSPHSTQYF. In nucleotides, the CDR3 is TGTGCCAGCAGTCCACATAGCACCCAGTACTTC.

The chain's CDR3 is CASSQGPEKLFF. DNA for the CDR3: TGCGCCAGCAGCCAAGGGCCCGAAAAACTGTTTTTT. V and J are TRBV4-3 and TRBJ1-4, with D hard to call. The ends were cut back, 1 base at V and 8 bases at J, with 5 bases in the middle. CDR3 length equals 12 residues. In germline, CDR1 is LGHNA, CDR2 YSLEER.